This T cell receptor beta chain was sequenced during a study of identical twins. General study results and limits: Twin-shared out-of-frame alpha sequences were enriched for low generation probability.

This clonotype was found once. Its target is not known. TCRdb reprocessed the 5' RACE reads with MiXCR, giving one entry per CDR3 protein. The data show 700,000 or so distinct CDR3 sequences, around 8.3% seen once. The length of the CDR3 is 17 residues. V shed 5 bases, J shed 0 bases, and the junction held 8 bases outside the gene matches. The same sample was also used in a study of yellow fever vaccine responses in identical twins.

The sample consisted of PBMCs. This sequence joins TRBV12-3 or TRBV12-4 and TRBJ2-3; 10 bases fit TRBD1. The TCR sequence derives from a woman under 30 in good health. CDR3 bases: TGTGCCAGCAGTCCCGGGACAGGGGTCTGGAGCACAGATACGCAGTATTTT. Translating gives CASSPGTGVWSTDTQYF.